Each of the 12 T cell receptor beta chains below was sequenced from the same sample in a study of CD4 T cells in relation to SARS-CoV-2 and coronaviruses. The antigens of these receptors remain unknown. The unexposed donors gave CD4+ T cells in about 2010-2019, prior to COVID-19. CD4+ T cells were isolated from the cells after more than 8 days of culture. This table comes from immunoSEQ multiplex PCR, and its TCRdb copy is limited to in-frame clones, with some not included. Of approximately 20,000 clones in the sample, around 68% were seen once. Sequencing was carried out using CD4+ T cells from PBMCs, cultured in vitro. All receptors come from a human donor in good health.

This chain connects TRBV7-9 to TRBJ1-2; D gene ambiguous. The germline V and J ends were trimmed by 2 bases and 2 bases, with 6 bases remaining between them. Germline V lookup: CDR1 SEHNR, CDR2 FQNEAQ (reference sequence). The length of the CDR3 is 13 residues. CDR3 bases: TGTGCCAGCAGCTTACACATGAACTATGGCTACACCTTC. It translates to CASSLHMNYGYTF.

The chain combines TRBV5-1 with TRBJ1-6; 7 bases map to TRBD1. From germline, CDR1 is SGHRS and CDR2 YFSETQ. Trimming removed 4 bases from V and 0 bases from J; junction bases left unmatched: 7. The CDR3 loop spans 17 amino acids. CDR3 amino acids: CASSPIGDSSYNSPLHF. The CDR3 nucleotides are TGCGCCAGCAGCCCCATAGGGGACAGCTCCTATAATTCACCCCTCCACTTT.

This chain uses TRBV7-2 with TRBJ2-7; 16 nucleotides line up with TRBD2. After removal of 4 bases from V and 6 bases from J, the junction contained 3 bases not matched to a gene. Germline assignment: CDR1 SGHTA and CDR2 FQGNSA. There are 15 residues in the CDR3. The CDR3 sequence is CASSSGLAGGSEQYF. The CDR3 nucleotides are TGTGCCAGCAGCTCGGGACTAGCGGGAGGGTCCGAGCAGTACTTC.

This chain uses TRBV5-1 with TRBJ2-1; D is perhaps TRBD1 (5 bases). Trimming cost V 0 bases and J 0 bases, with 7 bases left between them. CDR3 length: 15 amino acids. Germline V CDR1 and CDR2: SGHRS, YFSETQ. CDR3 sequence reads: CASSLGQGSYNEQFF. DNA for the CDR3: TGCGCCAGCAGCTTGGGGCAGGGCTCCTACAATGAGCAGTTCTTC.

As DNA, the CDR3 is TGTGCCAGCAGCACCCGGACTAACCGGGACACTGAAGCTTTCTTT. Translated, it gives CASSTRTNRDTEAFF. V and J are TRBV7-8 and TRBJ1-1; D is unclear. CDR1 and CDR2 from the germline V gene are SGHVS and FQNEAQ. The CDR3 totals 15 residues. V lost 5 bases to trimming and J lost 3 bases, with 16 bases between them.

The chain uses TRBV19 and TRBJ1-5; D is ambiguous. The V end was cut by 1 base, the J end by 4 bases, with 11 bases between. From germline, CDR1 is LNHDA and CDR2 SQIVND (reference sequence). The CDR3 contains 15 residues. In DNA form, the CDR3 reads TGTGCCAGTAGTATAGGGGGATACACGAATCAGCCCCAGCATTTT. Translating gives CASSIGGYTNQPQHF.

There are a few counts of this clone. Other DNA sequences in this specimen translate into the identical CDR3. This rearrangement joins TRBV30 to TRBJ2-7; D is possibly TRBD2 (5 bases). The germline V gene has CDR1 GTSNPN and CDR2 SVGIG (reference sequence). V lost 0 bases and J lost 0, with 9 bases in between. This CDR3 contains 14 residues. The CDR3 nucleotides read TGTGCCTGGAGTGTTGGTGGGAGCTCCTACGAGCAGTACTTC. Translated: CAWSVGGSSYEQYF.

The V and J genes are TRBV9 and TRBJ2-2; 7 nucleotides align to TRBD2. The germline CDR1 and CDR2 sequences are SGDLS and YYNGEE. This CDR3 is built from 18 residues. J gave up 5 bases and V 0 bases, and 13 bases lay outside the gene matches. CDR3 coding DNA: TGTGCCAGCAGCGTAGGATTCGGGGAGGGCCGTTGGACCGGGGAGCTGTTTTTT. As protein: CASSVGFGEGRWTGELFF.

This clone was detected a few times. V and J are TRBV3-1 (or the pseudogene TRBV3-2) and TRBJ1-1; D not resolved. CDR1 is LGHDT and CDR2 is YNNKEL in the germline V gene (reference sequence). CDR3 length: 13 residues. The V and J ends lost 3 bases and 1 base respectively, with 6 bases between them. The CDR3 DNA reads TGTGCCAGCAGCCACGGGGAGAACACTGAAGCTTTCTTT. Residues: CASSHGENTEAFF.

The V and J genes are TRBV6-5 and TRBJ1-1; D gene unclear. Trimming stripped 8 bases from V and 0 bases from J, with 10 bases between. This CDR3 region has 13 residues. Germline V gives CDR1 MNHEY, CDR2 SVGAGI. Here the CDR3 reads CASGREMNTEAFF. CDR3 bases: TGTGCCAGCGGGAGAGAGATGAACACTGAAGCTTTCTTT.

J is TRBJ1-2 and V is TRBV6-5; no definite D call. Looked up from germline, CDR1 is MNHEY and CDR2 is SVGAGI. This CDR3 has 13 amino acids. V was shortened by 4 bases and J by 3 bases, with 9 bases between the two germline ends. This chain's CDR3 is CASSFDNDYGYTF. The CDR3 DNA reads as TGTGCCAGCAGTTTCGACAATGACTATGGCTACACCTTC.

This clone was counted only a few times. V gene TRBV2 combines with J gene TRBJ2-7; 8 bases match TRBD1. The CDR3 length is 16 residues. V trimming: 5 bases; J trimming: 3 bases; junction bases outside the gene matches: 12. In germline, CDR1 is SNHLY, CDR2 FYNNEI. CDR3 amino acids: CASSPIFGQGGYEQYF. CDR3 DNA sequence: TGTGCCAGCAGTCCCATCTTCGGACAGGGTGGCTACGAGCAGTACTTC.